These 11 T cell receptor beta chains were all obtained from the same sample, sequenced in a study of blood T cell repertoires in COVID-19. Some clones are missing from TCRdb's copy, which holds only in-frame ones; the method was immunoSEQ multiplex PCR. The sample carries more than 200,000 clones, around 83% recorded once. Material: peripheral blood. The receptors originated from a woman older than 75 with COVID-19, enrolled during active disease.

The chain employs TRBV2 and TRBJ1-1; TRBD1 agrees at 7 bases. Trimming removed 4 bases from V and 4 bases from J; junction bases left unmatched: 6. Germline CDR1 is SNHLY and CDR2 is FYNNEI. This CDR3 region has 14 residues. CDR3: CASSGQGKGTEAFF. In nucleotides, the CDR3 is TGTGCCAGCAGTGGACAGGGAAAAGGCACTGAAGCTTTCTTT.

V is TRBV3-1 (or the pseudogene TRBV3-2) and J is TRBJ1-2, with D tentatively TRBD1 (6 bases). The V end lost 3 bases, the J end lost 7 bases, and 15 bases lay between the germline ends. The CDR3 runs to 14 residues. CDR1 LGHDT and CDR2 YNNKEL come from the germline V gene (reference sequence). The DNA of the CDR3 is TGTGCCAGCAGCCAGGGGACACCCCCAGCTGGCTACACCTTC. Its protein is CASSQGTPPAGYTF.

This clone was detected only a few times. This chain connects TRBV9 to TRBJ1-6, with D unclear. Germline CDR1 reads SGDLS; CDR2 reads YYNGEE. V gave up 0 bases and J gave up 8 bases, with 18 bases separating them. The CDR3 runs 17 residues. CDR3 protein: CASSVGPGNTADSPLHF. CDR3 DNA sequence: TGTGCCAGCAGCGTAGGCCCGGGAAACACCGCTGATTCACCCCTCCACTTT.

In DNA form, the CDR3 reads TGTGCCTGGAGTGTACAGAGGACAAAGGGTTCCTACGAGCAGTACTTC. It translates to CAWSVQRTKGSYEQYF. V and J are TRBV30 and TRBJ2-7; D might be TRBD1 (5 bases). V dropped 0 bases and J dropped 1 base, with 16 bases sitting between them. The CDR3 has 16 amino acids. Germline assignment: CDR1 GTSNPN and CDR2 SVGIG (reference sequence).

The gene calls are TRBV4-1 and TRBJ1-2; weak D call: TRBD1 (6 bases). Germline loops: CDR1 MGHRA, CDR2 YSYEKL. The V gene lost 1 base and the J gene lost 6 bases, with 15 bases spanning the gap. This CDR3 region has 15 residues. The CDR3 coding sequence is TGCGCCAGCAGCCAAGGCGCCCGGGGGGCGGATGGCTACACCTTC. Protein sequence: CASSQGARGADGYTF.

The J gene is TRBJ2-7, the V gene TRBV3-1 (or the pseudogene TRBV3-2); no reliable D call. The CDR3 spans 14 residues. From germline, CDR1 is LGHDT and CDR2 YNNKEL (reference sequence). Trimming removed 4 bases from V and 1 base from J, with 11 bases in between. In DNA form, the CDR3 reads TGTGCCAGCAGCCCCTCCCCCTTATCCTACGAGCAGTACTTC. It is translated as CASSPSPLSYEQYF.

CDR3 nucleotides: TGCGCCAGCAGCCTGGCCGGAAGGGGGGGACAAGAGACCCAGTACTTC. It translates to CASSLAGRGGQETQYF. The chain employs TRBV5-1 and TRBJ2-5, with D perhaps TRBD2 (7 bases). Germline lookup yields CDR1 SGHRS and CDR2 YFSETQ. The CDR3 is made up of 16 amino acids. V lost 4 bases to trimming and J lost 2 bases, with 18 bases between them.

This chain uses TRBV14 with TRBJ2-1, with 8 bases matching TRBD2. CDR3 length: 15 residues. Germline V gives CDR1 SGHDN, CDR2 FVKESK. The trim removed 4 bases at V and 5 bases at J, leaving 7 bases unmatched. CDR3 nucleotide sequence: TGTGCCAGCAGCCCCAGCGGGGGTCCCAACAATGAGCAGTTCTTC. This sequence encodes CASSPSGGPNNEQFF.

The V gene is TRBV6-2 or TRBV6-3, the J gene TRBJ2-4; no reliable D call. Trimming stripped 5 bases from V and 2 bases from J, with 10 bases between. This CDR3 spans 14 amino acids. In germline, CDR1 is MNHEY, CDR2 SVGEGT. CDR3 DNA: TGTGCCAGCAGTACATCCATCCCCAAAAACATTCAGTACTTC. Encoded protein: CASSTSIPKNIQYF.

This clone was picked up one time. V gene TRBV5-4 combines with J gene TRBJ2-5, with D possibly TRBD1 on 5 matching bases. The CDR3 has 14 residues. V was clipped by 2 bases and J by 2 bases, with 10 bases between them. CDR1 is SGHNT, CDR2 YYREEE, per germline (reference sequence). CDR3 coding DNA: TGTGCCAGCAGCTTCGTGGGGCAGCAAGAGACCCAGTACTTC. Amino acid sequence: CASSFVGQQETQYF.

The rearrangement uses TRBV11-3 and TRBJ2-1; 8 nucleotides match TRBD2. The CDR3 is 16 residues long. The J segment lost 0 bases and the V segment lost 11 bases, leaving 12 bases of the junction unmatched. Germline-derived CDR1 and CDR2 are SGHNT and YENEEA. The CDR3 here is CASLGSGTSSYNEQFF. In DNA form, the CDR3 reads TGTGCCTCCTTAGGGTCCGGGACTAGCTCCTACAATGAGCAGTTCTTC.